Listed below are T cell receptor beta chains from one sample, sequenced in a study of radiation and T cells in renal cell carcinoma. Measured with immunoSEQ multiplex PCR; TCRdb has only the in-frame clones, and not every one. The sample carries just over 95,000 clones, about 88% recorded once. The starting material was blood, obtained from a patient whose treatment included radiotherapy and nephrectomy. These receptors came from a man aged 45 to 65 with renal cell carcinoma. CDR3s include the opening cysteine and the closing phenylalanine or tryptophan. A D gene is named only where the DNA matches it firmly. Size values are once, few and many counts, or a class for expanded clones, and some rows have none.

TGCGCCAGCAGCCGAGACGGAATGCAAGAGACCCAGTACTTC	CASSRDGMQETQYF	TRBV5-1	.	.	TRBJ2-5
TGTGCCAGTAGCCAAACAGTGAACACTGAAGCTTTCTTT	CASSQTVNTEAFF	TRBV19	.	.	TRBJ1-1
TGTGCCAGCAGCCTCGGACAGGAGTACAATGAGCAGTTCTTC	CASSLGQEYNEQFF	TRBV11-3	once	TRBD1	TRBJ2-1
TGCGCCAGCAGCCACCCTAACAGGGAAATAAACACTGAAGCTTTCTTT	CASSHPNREINTEAFF	TRBV4-1	once	.	TRBJ1-1
TGTGCCAGCTCACCACAACGGACAGGCAACACTGAAGCTTTCTTT	CASSPQRTGNTEAFF	TRBV18	.	TRBD1	TRBJ1-1
TGTGCCAGCAGCCCAACTAATACGAATCAGCCCCAGCATTTT	CASSPTNTNQPQHF	TRBV11-2	.	.	TRBJ1-5
TGTGCCAGCAGCTTAGTGGATGGGGGGAATGAGCAGTTCTTC	CASSLVDGGNEQFF	TRBV7-9	medium-sized	.	TRBJ2-1
TGTGCCAGCAGCTCACAGATCCCAGGGAGCTCACCCCTCCACTTT	CASSSQIPGSSPLHF	TRBV5-4	.	.	TRBJ1-6
TGCAGTGCTGCCAGCACAGATACGCAGTATTTT	CSAASTDTQYF	TRBV20-1	.	.	TRBJ2-3
TGTGCCAGCAGTTACGGGTCAGGTCTCGAGAACTACGAGCAGTACTTC	CASSYGSGLENYEQYF	TRBV6-5	.	.	TRBJ2-7
TGTGCCTGGAAGATGGGAGGATCCGCTTTCTTT	CAWKMGGSAFF	TRBV30	.	.	TRBJ1-1
TGTGCCAGCAGTGATGATAGAGGGGTTCGGGGTGAGCAGTTCTTC	CASSDDRGVRGEQFF	TRBV6-1	once	.	TRBJ2-1
TGTGCCAGCAGCTTGGGGGGAAGTGGGGCCAACGTCCTGACTTTC	CASSLGGSGANVLTF	TRBV9	.	.	TRBJ2-6
TGTGCCAGCAGCTTGAGGGGAATCGAGGGAAACACCATATATTTT	CASSLRGIEGNTIYF	TRBV11-2	few	.	TRBJ1-3
TGTGCCAGCAGTGAGCGCGGGGGGATGACAGATACGCAGTATTTT	CASSERGGMTDTQYF	TRBV6-4	.	TRBD2	TRBJ2-3